This TCR beta chain was found in a study of T-cell memory formation after mild COVID-19 (dated by TCRdb to about 2021). Turning to the overall study: Most TCR sequence clusters were specific to one of the two donors. Longitudinal TCRalpha and TCRbeta repertoire sequencing tracked T-cell clones expanding and contracting after mild COVID-19 in two donors. The cohort was made up of two young adult volunteers, one female and one male, who were previously healthy.

Here is what the overall study found, with its caveats: Contracting CD4+ clones were located mainly in the CM and EM memory subsets, whereas CD8+ clones were found to be enriched in EMRA. Some responding clones were detected in pre-infection memory, which suggested that pre-existing cross-reactive memory T cells had joined the SARS-CoV-2 response. The study included only two mild cases, and larger cohorts that include severe cases with pre-infection samples were judged to be necessary. SARS-CoV-2 specificity was not confirmed for the second-wave clones peaking on day 37. From day 15 to 85, contracting clones showed balanced CD4/CD8 phenotypes, whereas a second wave of clones that expanded from day 15 to 37 leaned towards CD4+.

The sequencer listed for this sample is Illumina NovaSeq 6000. cDNA libraries for TCRalpha and TCRbeta were prepared by 5'RACE using constant-segment primers, with sample barcodes and unique molecular identifiers added. Trizol reagent was used to extract RNA from every sample. Amplification of the libraries took two PCR steps, and the second step added a second sample barcode plus Illumina TruSeq adapters. Sequencing of the libraries was done on an Illumina NovaSeq, producing 2 x 150 bp paired-end reads. Per the authors' processing: With migec v1.2.7, reads were demultiplexed and then collapsed into UMI-guided consensus sequences. With mixcr v2.1.11, UMI consensuses were aligned to TRA and TRB V and J templates and assembled into clonotypes. Clonotypes were classified as expanded or contracted when called significant by both edgeR and NoisET, with noise models trained on biological replicates. For edgeR calls, the thresholds were a false discovery rate-adjusted p below 0.01 and a log2 fold-change of 1. As an exploratory analysis of dynamics, PCA with hierarchical clustering was applied to max-normalized trajectories of the 1000 most abundant clonotypes. Separately sequenced CD4+ and CD8+ repertoires were used to assign a CD4 or CD8 phenotype to each responding clone. TCRdb reprocessing: public reads trimmed at Q25 with fastp, clones called with MiXCR, in-frame beta chains kept. Each entry is one CDR3 protein sequence, shown with its most common DNA and genes. Here the V and J calls rest on TCRdb's processing, not on the authors' analysis. The sample table shows around 530,000 distinct CDR3 sequences, and less than 25% are seen once. Together, the top ten hold about 8.2% of the sample.

The cysteine opens and the phenylalanine closes a CDR3 of 18 amino acids. Only CDR3 DNA remains: 54 bases, in frame from the first base. Trimming accounts for 1 base at V and 2 bases at J, while the number of junction bases matched to no gene is 13. CDR1 LGHNA and CDR2 YSLEER are derived from the germline V gene. Only a few counts were recorded for this clonotype. The antigen it binds to is not known. No per-base quality is available; no much larger clone lies one base away. PBMCs were isolated by Ficoll-Paque density gradient centrifugation. The receptor's source is an adult woman who had mild COVID-19 (a few samples of this study predate the infection). The sample titles of this study are shuffled in the database, so cell type and time point are left out; the donor was told from shared clones. The rearranged chain carries TRBV4-3 and TRBJ2-7; 8 central nucleotides agree with TRBD1. Sequenced material: PBMCs or a T cell subset sorted from them (not recorded which). The encoded CDR3 is CASSQGGYGDRGAYEQYF. The sequence in DNA is TGCGCCAGCAGCCAAGGGGGCTACGGAGACAGGGGTGCCTACGAGCAGTACTTC.